This TCR beta chain was retrieved from a study of control samples from healthy donors and cancer patients. CDR1 is DFQATT and CDR2 is SNEGSKA in the germline V gene (reference sequence). V was clipped by 3 bases and J by 1 base, with 10 bases between them. The CDR3 runs to 14 residues. TCRdb keeps only in-frame clones here, not all; method: immunoSEQ multiplex PCR. The profile shows roughly 200,000 clones, about 93% of them singletons. Sequenced sample: blood. The TCR sequence derives from a man aged 50-60 years in good health. The genes are TRBV20-1 and TRBJ1-3, with D unresolved. The CDR3: CSASAGDSGNTIYF. The CDR3 DNA follows: TGCAGTGCTAGTGCGGGAGATTCTGGAAACACCATATATTTT.